The clone carrying this TCR beta chain was seen only a few times. This record belongs to a study of T-cell memory formation after mild COVID-19. Per germline, CDR1 SGDLS and CDR2 YYNGEE. The CDR3 has 11 amino acids. Trimming took 5 bases from V and 3 from J, leaving 5 bases between them. TCRdb reprocessed the 5' RACE reads with MiXCR, giving one entry per CDR3 protein. The sample contains approximately 240,000 distinct CDR3 sequences, 16% of which appear only once. The receptor's source is a man between 18 and 29 years old who had mild COVID-19 (a few samples of this study predate the infection). Cell type and time point are not known. Sequencing was done on a sample of PBMCs or a T cell subset sorted from them (not recorded which). The chain combines TRBV9 with TRBJ1-2, with D uncertain. Here the CDR3 DNA reads TGTGCCAGCAGAAGGGACTATGGCTACACCTTC. Translating it yields CASRRDYGYTF.